The 25 T cell receptor beta chains listed next were all sequenced from one sample in a study of T-cell reconstitution after alpha-beta-depleted transplantation in children. TCRbeta library construction was performed incorporating unique molecular identifiers. In TCRdb, the PCR reads were re-called with MiXCR into one record per CDR3 protein. This sample has some 400,000 distinct CDR3 sequences, with 20% found just once. Specimen: PBMCs from the stem cell graft donor, collected from the stem cell graft. Receptor source: a human donor who donated a stem cell graft to a child with acute myeloid leukemia.

This clonotype was counted ten times or more. The chain uses TRBV20-1 and TRBJ2-1; the match to TRBD1 covers 7 bases. The CDR3 spans 14 residues. V gave up 5 bases and J gave up 2 bases; unmatched junction bases: 6. Per germline, CDR1 DFQATT and CDR2 SNEGSKA (reference sequence). The CDR3 here is CSAVTGETYNEQFF. CDR3 nucleotide sequence: TGCAGTGCTGTAACAGGGGAAACCTACAATGAGCAGTTCTTC.

The chain is built from TRBV29-1 and TRBJ2-3; 9 bases agree with TRBD2. V dropped 4 bases and J dropped 8; count of bases not matched to a gene: 4. CDR1 SQVTM and CDR2 ANQGSEA come from the germline V gene. The CDR3 is made up of 12 amino acids. DNA for the CDR3: TGCAGCGTTGTCCAAGCGGGAGGTACGCAGTATTTT. Its protein is CSVVQAGGTQYF.

This clonotype has just a few counts. This chain connects TRBV7-7 to TRBJ2-1; 11 bases align to TRBD2. The CDR3 contains 15 residues. The ends lost 3 bases at V and 8 bases at J; junction bases unmatched: 6. CDR1 is SSHAT, CDR2 FNYEAQ, per germline (reference sequence). The CDR3 bases are TGTGCCAGCAGCTTCGGTAGCGGGAGGGCGGATGAGCAGTTCTTC. Its translation: CASSFGSGRADEQFF.

The genes are TRBV28 and TRBJ2-7; D is possibly TRBD2 (5 bases). CDR1 and CDR2 (germline): MDHEN, SYDVKM. Trimming shortened V by 3 bases and J by 2 bases, and 8 bases separated the two germline ends. This CDR3 is built from 13 residues. CDR3 loop: CASSLIGAYEQYF. The CDR3 DNA reads as TGTGCCAGCAGTTTGATCGGGGCCTACGAGCAGTACTTC.

This clonotype was detected only a few times. The genes are TRBV12-3 or TRBV12-4 and TRBJ1-1; 11 nucleotides match TRBD1. CDR3 size: 15 residues. V was clipped by 5 bases and J by 6 bases; unmatched bases: 8. The CDR3: CASSRTGGIGAEAFF. DNA of the CDR3: TGTGCCAGCAGTCGGACAGGGGGCATAGGCGCTGAAGCTTTCTTT.

The V gene is TRBV12-3 or TRBV12-4, the J gene TRBJ1-5; 8 bases map to TRBD1. J gave up 4 bases and V 6 bases, and 5 bases lay outside the gene matches. The CDR3 loop spans 14 amino acids. The CDR3: CASSPGQDNQPQHF. The CDR3 DNA follows: TGTGCCAGCAGCCCGGGACAGGATAATCAGCCCCAGCATTTT.

The chain recombines TRBV24-1 with TRBJ2-6; tentative D call: TRBD1 (6 bases). This CDR3 is 16 amino acids long. In germline, CDR1 is KGHDR, CDR2 SFDVKD. V lost 7 bases to trimming and J lost 0 bases, with 12 bases between them. The CDR3 DNA sequence: TGTGCCACCAGCGACAAGGACAGCTCTGGGGCCAACGTCCTGACTTTC. Residues: CATSDKDSSGANVLTF.

The chain couples TRBV7-2 to TRBJ2-1; D unclear. CDR1 SGHTA and CDR2 FQGNSA come from the germline V gene. Deletions cut 1 base from V and 6 bases from J, with 7 bases between. The CDR3 totals 13 residues. Here the CDR3 reads CASSLEIRNEQFF. The CDR3 DNA reads as TGTGCCAGCAGCTTAGAGATTCGCAATGAGCAGTTCTTC.

This chain joins TRBV12-3 or TRBV12-4 and TRBJ2-5, with 10 bases fitting TRBD1. This CDR3 spans 14 amino acids. Losses at the gene ends were 5 bases for V and 5 bases for J; bases not matched to a gene: 5. This chain's CDR3 is CASSQTGGGETQYF. The DNA for the CDR3 is TGTGCCAGCAGTCAGACAGGGGGCGGGGAGACCCAGTACTTC.

This clonotype was seen at least ten times. The CDR3 DNA is TGCAGTGCTAGGGGACAGGAGCTCGGCTCCTATAATTCACCCCTCCACTTT. The encoded protein is CSARGQELGSYNSPLHF. This sequence joins TRBV20-1 and TRBJ1-6; 8 positions match TRBD1. The germline V gene encodes CDR1 DFQATT and CDR2 SNEGSKA (reference sequence). The CDR3 runs 17 residues. Trimming at V came to 3 bases and at J to 0 bases, leaving 7 bases not matched to a gene.

This clonotype came up a few times. The V call is TRBV12-5, the J call TRBJ1-1; D not certain. The CDR3 is 12 amino acids. The V gene lost 5 bases and the J gene lost 8 bases, with 12 bases spanning the gap. Germline CDR1 LGHNT, CDR2 FRNRAP. The CDR3 DNA reads TGTGCTAGTGGTCCTCGAAGCGGGGAAGCTTTCTTT. Translated, it gives CASGPRSGEAFF.

This sequence joins TRBV20-1 and TRBJ2-1, with 8 positions matching TRBD2. V gave up 3 bases and J gave up 7 bases; unmatched junction bases: 8. The CDR3 contains 14 residues. The germline gives CDR1 DFQATT, CDR2 SNEGSKA (reference sequence). CDR3 region: CSARRAGALNEQFF. The DNA for the CDR3 is TGCAGTGCTAGGAGAGCGGGAGCGTTGAATGAGCAGTTCTTC.

The V and J genes are TRBV4-3 and TRBJ2-7; D is perhaps TRBD2 (6 bases). The CDR3 is 14 residues long. The V gene's germline CDR1 is LGHNA and CDR2 YSLEER. Trimming pared 1 base from V and 2 bases from J, leaving 9 bases between. The CDR3 loop reads CASSQVGGTYEQYF. The DNA of the CDR3 is TGCGCCAGCAGCCAAGTAGGAGGGACCTACGAGCAGTACTTC.

This clonotype was seen a few times. The CDR3 reads CASSYSPDTGELFF. DNA of the CDR3: TGTGCCAGCAGTTACAGCCCAGACACCGGGGAGCTGTTTTTT. The chain uses TRBV6-5 and TRBJ2-2; unclear D gene. CDR1 and CDR2 from the germline V gene are MNHEY and SVGAGI. The V end lost 2 bases, the J end lost 3 bases, and 7 bases lay between the germline ends. CDR3 length: 14 amino acids.

This clonotype was seen more than once but under ten times. The J gene is TRBJ2-7, the V gene TRBV6-1, with 8 bases lining up with TRBD1. Per germline, CDR1 MNHNS and CDR2 SASEGT. V lost 6 bases to trimming and J lost 4 bases; unmatched junction nucleotides: 8. This CDR3 comprises 14 residues. The CDR3 protein is CASRAGQATYEQYF. CDR3 nucleotides: TGTGCCAGCAGGGCGGGACAGGCGACGTACGAGCAGTACTTC.

The chain joins TRBV10-3 to TRBJ2-1; 11 positions match TRBD2. Germline CDR1 and CDR2: ENHRY and SYGVKD. The V segment lost 3 bases and the J segment 2 bases; nucleotides outside the gene matches: 3. The CDR3 runs 16 residues. DNA for the CDR3: TGTGCCATCAGTGATGGGACTAGCGGAGCCTACAATGAGCAGTTCTTC. This encodes CAISDGTSGAYNEQFF.

There are many counts of this clonotype. The V gene is TRBV12-3 or TRBV12-4, the J gene TRBJ2-7, with D maybe TRBD2 (5 bases). This CDR3 has 14 amino acids. Trimming stripped 2 bases from V and 2 bases from J, with 10 bases between. CDR3 in amino acids: CASSLKRRAYEQYF. The CDR3 bases are TGTGCCAGCAGTTTAAAGAGGCGGGCCTACGAGCAGTACTTC.

V gene TRBV11-3 combines with J gene TRBJ2-3, with 7 bases matching TRBD2. The trim removed 4 bases at V and 4 bases at J, leaving 8 bases unmatched. The CDR3 consists of 15 residues. Germline-derived CDR1 and CDR2 are SGHNT and YENEEA. The CDR3 here is CASSSRDYEPDTQYF. The CDR3 DNA sequence: TGTGCCAGCAGCTCGCGGGACTACGAGCCAGATACGCAGTATTTT.

J is TRBJ2-7 and V is TRBV2, with D possibly being TRBD2 (5 bases). V was shortened by 2 bases and J by 1 base, with 12 bases between the two germline ends. Germline values: CDR1 SNHLY, CDR2 FYNNEI. The CDR3 is 15 amino acids. This CDR3 is CASSEMRGKSYEQYF. In DNA form, the CDR3 reads TGTGCCAGCAGTGAAATGAGAGGGAAATCCTACGAGCAGTACTTC.

The rearrangement links TRBV2 to TRBJ2-3; TRBD1 is a possible D gene (6 bases). This CDR3 has 14 residues. V lost 7 bases and J lost 2, with 13 bases in between. Germline V lookup: CDR1 SNHLY, CDR2 FYNNEI. This chain's CDR3 is CASTKDSLTDTQYF. As DNA, the CDR3 is TGTGCCAGCACCAAGGACAGCCTCACAGATACGCAGTATTTT.

This clonotype came up many times. The rearrangement joins TRBV20-1 to TRBJ2-1; the match to TRBD1 covers 8 bases. Germline trimming cut 4 bases from V and 7 bases from J; bases unmatched to any gene: 12. This CDR3 has 15 amino acids. Looked up from germline, CDR1 is DFQATT and CDR2 is SNEGSKA (reference sequence). DNA for the CDR3: TGCAGTGCTATTACCGGGACAGGTATAGGGAATGAGCAGTTCTTC. Amino acids: CSAITGTGIGNEQFF.

This clonotype was detected only a few times. The J gene is TRBJ2-7, the V gene TRBV6-5; D remains ambiguous. The CDR3 consists of 13 residues. With 0 bases removed from V and 4 bases from J, the gap between germline ends came to 7 bases. Germline V gives CDR1 MNHEY, CDR2 SVGAGI. CDR3 DNA: TGTGCCAGCAGTTACTCCCGCCCTTACGAGCAGTACTTC. It codes for CASSYSRPYEQYF.

The CDR3 spells CSVAGTSGYEQYF. The CDR3 nucleotides are TGCAGCGTTGCCGGGACTAGCGGTTACGAGCAGTACTTC. The chain links TRBV29-1 to TRBJ2-7; 11 bases map to TRBD2. This CDR3 has 13 residues. Germline values: CDR1 SQVTM, CDR2 ANQGSEA. Germline trimming cut 4 bases from V and 4 bases from J; bases unmatched to any gene: 3.

This clonotype has ten or more counts. One end of the junction varies from germline; a read error may be responsible. The chain has TRBV24-1 and TRBJ2-1; TRBD1 might be the D (6 bases). This CDR3 has 15 residues. CDR1 and CDR2 from the germline V gene are KGHDR and SFDVKD. CDR3 residues: CATSEGQTDYNEQFF. In DNA form, the CDR3 reads TGTGCCACCAGTGAGGGACAAACCGATTACAATGAACAGTTCTTC.

As DNA, the CDR3 is TGCGCCAGCAGCCAAACCGGGACAGGGCTCACTGAAGCTTTCTTT. Its translation is CASSQTGTGLTEAFF. The chain has TRBV4-1 and TRBJ1-1, with 9 positions matching TRBD1. Germline V gene sequence: CDR1 MGHRA, CDR2 YSYEKL. V lost 2 bases and J lost 4; bases outside the gene matches: 5. This CDR3 region has 15 residues.